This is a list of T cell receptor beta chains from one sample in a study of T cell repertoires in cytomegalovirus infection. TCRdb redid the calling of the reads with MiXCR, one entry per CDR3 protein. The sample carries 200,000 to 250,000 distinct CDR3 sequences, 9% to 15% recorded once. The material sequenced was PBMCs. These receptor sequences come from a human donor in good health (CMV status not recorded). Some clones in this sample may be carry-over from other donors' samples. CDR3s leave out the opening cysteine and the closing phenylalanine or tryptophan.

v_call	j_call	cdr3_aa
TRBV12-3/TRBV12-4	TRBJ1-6	ASSLQGADSPLH
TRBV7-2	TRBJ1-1	ASSYSPREPNTEAF
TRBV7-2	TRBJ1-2	ASSLAGTGGLDYGYT
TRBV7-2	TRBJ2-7	ASSRWTGGSYEQY
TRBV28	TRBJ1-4	ASKSLGEKLF
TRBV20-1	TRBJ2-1	SARDQRLGAFGEQF
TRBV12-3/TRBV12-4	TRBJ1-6	ASSLEDRPNSPLH
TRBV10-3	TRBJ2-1	ATGQQREYNEQF
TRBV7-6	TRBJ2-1	ASSDARVLNNEQF
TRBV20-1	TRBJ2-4	SVNQRDKNIQY
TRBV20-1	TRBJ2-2	SAREGADTGELF
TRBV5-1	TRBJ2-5	ASSLKLAGGLSVETQY
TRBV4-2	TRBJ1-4	ASSQESTNEKLF
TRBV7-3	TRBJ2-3	ASSFGSTDTQY
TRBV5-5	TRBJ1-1	ASSLVGTGVGTEAF
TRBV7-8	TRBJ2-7	ASSSLGTYEQY
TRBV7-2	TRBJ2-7	ASSFEGGFYEQY
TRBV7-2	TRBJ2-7	ASSSRGQGAYEQY
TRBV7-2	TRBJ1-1	ASSLKAGEAEAF
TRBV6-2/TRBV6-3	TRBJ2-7	ASSWTGLVYEQY
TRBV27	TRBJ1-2	ASSVRWDLGGYT
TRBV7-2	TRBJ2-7	ASSLGGGRDYEQY
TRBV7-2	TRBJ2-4	ASSQPGDRGKNIQY
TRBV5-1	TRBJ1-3	ASSQQQSGGTIY
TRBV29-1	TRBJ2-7	SVELPGPTLEQY
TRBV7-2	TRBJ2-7	ASSLGDRIYEQY
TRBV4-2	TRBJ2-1	ASSQETKLSYNEQF
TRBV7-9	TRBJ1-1	ASSFPRQMNTEAF